This passage covers 31 T cell receptor beta chains from one sample sequenced in a study of blood T cell repertoires in COVID-19. Sequencing used immunoSEQ multiplex PCR; TCRdb keeps in-frame clones, though not all of them. The sample includes hundreds of thousands of clones, roughly 90% of them seen just once. The sequencing input was peripheral blood. These receptors all come from a woman aged 30 to 39 with acute or convalescent COVID-19.

J is TRBJ2-3 and V is TRBV7-8, with 9 bases fitting TRBD2. The CDR3 spans 15 residues. Germline V gives CDR1 SGHVS, CDR2 FQNEAQ. The V gene end was trimmed by 6 bases and the J gene end by 1 base; junction bases not matched to a gene: 5. The CDR3 loop is CASSLSGSGTDTQYF. The CDR3 DNA sequence: TGTGCCAGCAGTCTTAGCGGGAGCGGCACAGATACGCAGTATTTT.

This rearrangement joins TRBV11-2 to TRBJ1-2, with D possibly being TRBD1 (6 bases). Germline CDR1 reads SGHAT; CDR2 reads FQNNGV. The CDR3 extends over 17 amino acids. The V end was cut by 4 bases, the J end by 5 bases, with 23 bases between. CDR3 loop: CASSSPYPPGDEYGYTF. As DNA, the CDR3 is TGTGCCAGCAGCTCCCCTTACCCCCCAGGGGACGAGTATGGCTACACCTTC.

The V and J genes are TRBV9 and TRBJ2-7; D unresolved. V lost 2 bases and J 2 bases, leaving 11 bases between the germline ends. The CDR3 covers 14 residues. Germline assignment: CDR1 SGDLS and CDR2 YYNGEE. The CDR3 is CASSVGGLTYEQYF. DNA of the CDR3: TGTGCCAGCAGCGTCGGTGGGCTAACCTACGAGCAGTACTTC.

The chain is built from TRBV18 and TRBJ1-1; D unresolved. From germline, CDR1 is KGHSH and CDR2 LQKENI. The CDR3 runs 15 residues. Trimming cost V 3 bases and J 0 bases, with 11 bases left between them. CDR3 sequence reads: CASSPSQRMNTEAFF. The CDR3 region has the DNA TGTGCCAGCTCACCCTCCCAGCGCATGAACACTGAAGCTTTCTTT.

This chain joins TRBV2 and TRBJ2-5; 7 nucleotides align to TRBD1. The V and J ends lost 6 bases and 2 bases, in that order; junction bases with no gene match: 3. The CDR3 contains 13 residues. The germline V gene has CDR1 SNHLY and CDR2 FYNNEI. The CDR3 region is CASRSGQQETQYF. Written as DNA, the CDR3 is TGTGCCAGCAGGTCGGGACAGCAAGAGACCCAGTACTTC.

V is TRBV30 and J is TRBJ1-1; 9 nucleotides agree with TRBD1. With 8 bases clipped from V and 6 bases from J, the junction kept 19 bases outside the gene matches. This CDR3 region has 16 residues. Germline V CDR1 and CDR2: GTSNPN, SVGIG (reference sequence). CDR3 sequence reads: CARTGGEVAVNPEAFF. As DNA, the CDR3 is TGTGCCCGTACAGGGGGCGAAGTTGCGGTCAACCCTGAAGCTTTCTTT.

This clone was observed a single time. This chain links TRBV27 with TRBJ2-3, with 11 positions matching TRBD2. The V gene end was trimmed by 5 bases and the J gene end by 0 bases; junction bases not matched to a gene: 7. There are 17 residues in the CDR3. In germline, CDR1 is MNHEY, CDR2 SMNVEV (reference sequence). The CDR3 coding sequence is TGTGCCAGCAGTCTGGGGACTAGCGGCTTTAGCACAGATACGCAGTATTTT. It codes for CASSLGTSGFSTDTQYF.

This clone has a single count. The CDR3 spells CASSRAGGMNTEAFF. The CDR3 nucleotides read TGTGCCAGCAGCCGGGCGGGAGGGATGAACACTGAAGCTTTCTTT. The chain links TRBV7-2 to TRBJ1-1; D not resolved. Germline lookup yields CDR1 SGHTA and CDR2 FQGNSA. This CDR3 is 15 amino acids long. V was trimmed by 5 bases and J by 0 bases, leaving 13 bases between them. Using reference TRBV7-2 and TRBJ1-1 for the parts outside the CDR3, the full variable domain is GAGVSQSPSNKVTEKGKDVELRCDPISGHTALYWYRQSLGQGLEFLIYFQGNSAPDKSGLPSDRFSAERTGGSVSTLTIQRTQQEDSAVYLCASSRAGGMNTEAFFGQGTRLTVV.

V gene TRBV19 combines with J gene TRBJ2-2, with TRBD2 matching over 11 bases. In germline, CDR1 is LNHDA, CDR2 SQIVND (reference sequence). The CDR3 sequence is 16 residues long. Germline trimming cut 4 bases from V and 2 bases from J; bases unmatched to any gene: 3. For the CDR3, the DNA is TGTGCCAGTAGTACGGGACTAGCGGTTAACACCGGGGAGCTGTTTTTT. Its protein product is CASSTGLAVNTGELFF.

The chain couples TRBV5-1 to TRBJ1-4; 9 nucleotides align to TRBD1. The V and J ends lost 5 bases and 8 bases, in that order; junction bases with no gene match: 10. CDR1 is SGHRS and CDR2 is YFSETQ in the germline V gene. CDR3 size: 15 residues. CDR3 sequence (DNA): TGCGCCAGCAGTGCTACCGGGACAGGGCACGAAAAACTGTTTTTT. Translated, it gives CASSATGTGHEKLFF.

The chain links TRBV11-2 to TRBJ2-5; D might be TRBD2 (7 bases). Germline V lookup: CDR1 SGHAT, CDR2 FQNNGV. V lost 5 bases and J 4 bases, leaving 11 bases between the germline ends. The CDR3 has 13 amino acids. The DNA for the CDR3 is TGTGCCAGCAGCAACGGGGGGCTAGAGACCCAGTACTTC. Encoded protein: CASSNGGLETQYF.

The chain joins TRBV7-8 to TRBJ2-5; 8 bases fit TRBD1. CDR1 and CDR2 from the germline V gene are SGHVS and FQNEAQ. J lost 5 bases, V lost 5 bases, and 1 base had no gene match. This CDR3 spans 12 amino acids. The DNA of the CDR3 is TGTGCCAGCAGCCGGGACAGGGAGACCCAGTACTTC. Protein sequence: CASSRDRETQYF.

The chain employs TRBV9 and TRBJ2-3; no definite D call. There are 15 residues in the CDR3. V was cut by 5 bases and J by 1 base, with 14 bases left in between. The germline V gene has CDR1 SGDLS and CDR2 YYNGEE. The CDR3 is CASRRSLIGTDTQYF. CDR3 nucleotide sequence: TGTGCCAGCAGAAGATCCCTAATCGGCACAGATACGCAGTATTTT.

This chain joins TRBV6-5 and TRBJ2-3; 7 bases match TRBD2. V dropped 6 bases and J dropped 2; count of bases not matched to a gene: 8. Germline V gene lookup returns CDR1 MNHEY and CDR2 SVGAGI. This CDR3 contains 15 residues. CDR3 nucleotide sequence: TGTGCCAGCAGAGGGGAGGGCCGAAACACAGATACGCAGTATTTT. Its protein product is CASRGEGRNTDTQYF.

This clone was counted between two and nine times. This chain links TRBV14 with TRBJ2-2; D is perhaps TRBD2 (6 bases). This CDR3 region has 14 residues. The V end lost 7 bases, the J end lost 5 bases, and 14 bases lay between the germline ends. Germline CDR1 and CDR2: SGHDN and FVKESK. This CDR3 is CASNSEAGTGELFF. The CDR3 nucleotides are TGTGCCAGCAACTCAGAGGCGGGAACCGGGGAGCTGTTTTTT.

The V gene is TRBV19, the J gene TRBJ2-5, with D possibly being TRBD2 (6 bases). CDR3 length: 17 amino acids. Trimming shortened V by 3 bases and J by 5 bases, and 22 bases separated the two germline ends. Looked up from germline, CDR1 is LNHDA and CDR2 is SQIVND (reference sequence). The CDR3 protein is CASSIARVGRAGETQYF. In DNA, the CDR3 is TGTGCCAGTAGTATCGCGCGGGTCGGGAGAGCCGGGGAGACCCAGTACTTC.

The chain carries TRBV19 and TRBJ2-7; 7 bases map to TRBD1. Germline V gene data show CDR1 as LNHDA and CDR2 as SQIVND (reference sequence). CDR3 size: 16 residues. V lost 2 bases, J lost 0 bases, and 7 bases stayed unmatched. CDR3 DNA sequence: TGTGCCAGTAGTATAAGATTGGGACAGCGCTCCTACGAGCAGTACTTC. Protein product: CASSIRLGQRSYEQYF.

This chain joins TRBV5-1 and TRBJ1-1, with TRBD1 as a possible D gene (6 bases). Germline V gives CDR1 SGHRS, CDR2 YFSETQ. The CDR3 runs 14 residues. Trimming removed 4 bases at V and 6 bases at J, with 16 bases between. The CDR3 DNA reads as TGCGCCAGCAGCCTTAACAGGGTGGACGCTGAAGCTTTCTTT. Translating it yields CASSLNRVDAEAFF. Filled out from reference TRBV5-1 and TRBJ1-1, the complete variable domain reads KAGVTQTPRYLIKTRGQQVTLSCSPISGHRSVSWYQQTPGQGLQFLFEYFSETQRNKGNFPGRFSGRQFSNSRSEMNVSTLELGDSALYLCASSLNRVDAEAFFGQGTRLTVV.

The chain joins TRBV6-4 to TRBJ2-1; TRBD1 aligns across 8 bases. The length of the CDR3 is 18 residues. CDR1 and CDR2 from the germline V gene are MRHNA and SNTAGT. Trimming at V came to 7 bases and at J to 8 bases, leaving 22 bases not matched to a gene. The CDR3 DNA sequence: TGTGCCAGCACCAAGCCAGGGCCAGACAGGGGAAGTTCAGATGAGCAGTTCTTC. It translates to CASTKPGPDRGSSDEQFF.

The V gene is TRBV4-3, the J gene TRBJ2-7, with a weak D call TRBD1 (5 bases). The germline V gene has CDR1 LGHNA and CDR2 YSLEER. The CDR3 consists of 17 residues. Trimming took 0 bases from V and 5 from J, leaving 20 bases between them. The CDR3 bases are TGCGCCAGCAGCCAAGATATTTTACGGCAGGGTACGCACGAGCAGTACTTC. Its translation: CASSQDILRQGTHEQYF.

The rearrangement links TRBV27 to TRBJ1-3; no clear D gene. CDR3 size: 17 residues. V was pared by 3 bases and J by 0 bases, with 15 bases between. The V gene's germline CDR1 is MNHEY and CDR2 SMNVEV (reference sequence). CDR3 amino acids: CASSFLPLGSSGNTIYF. CDR3 DNA sequence: TGTGCCAGCAGTTTTCTCCCTTTGGGGAGCTCTGGAAACACCATATATTTT.

The V gene is TRBV4-1, the J gene TRBJ2-1; tentatively, D is TRBD1 (6 bases). Germline V lookup: CDR1 MGHRA, CDR2 YSYEKL. The CDR3 loop spans 14 amino acids. V was trimmed by 0 bases and J by 7 bases, leaving 10 bases between them. The CDR3, as DNA: TGCGCCAGCAGCCAAGAGGGCAGGGGAAATGAGCAGTTCTTC. It specifies CASSQEGRGNEQFF.

The rearrangement joins TRBV19 to TRBJ1-1; TRBD1 agrees at 7 bases. V trimming: 9 bases; J trimming: 0 bases; junction bases outside the gene matches: 4. Germline CDR1 is LNHDA and CDR2 is SQIVND (reference sequence). The CDR3 is made up of 13 amino acids. CDR3: CASSGTVNTEAFF. CDR3 in DNA: TGTGCCAGCTCAGGGACAGTGAACACTGAAGCTTTCTTT.

The chain carries TRBV10-3 and TRBJ2-7, with 9 bases matching TRBD1. This CDR3 has 15 amino acids. Germline V gene sequence: CDR1 ENHRY, CDR2 SYGVKD. Trimming took 4 bases from V and 0 from J; bases not matched to a gene: 4. Here the CDR3 DNA reads TGTGCCATCAGTGGGGACAGGGTTCTCTCCTACGAGCAGTACTTC. Amino acids: CAISGDRVLSYEQYF.

This chain joins TRBV4-2 and TRBJ2-1; 8 positions match TRBD1. Germline CDR1 is LGHNA and CDR2 is YNFKEQ. Trimming at V came to 3 bases and at J to 6 bases, leaving 10 bases not matched to a gene. The CDR3 loop spans 16 amino acids. CDR3 residues: CASSQNRQGRLNEQFF. CDR3 coding DNA: TGTGCCAGCAGCCAGAATCGACAGGGGCGACTCAATGAGCAGTTCTTC.

The chain recombines TRBV30 with TRBJ1-2; D ambiguous. Trimming pared 3 bases from V and 8 bases from J, leaving 19 bases between. This CDR3 comprises 14 residues. Per the germline V gene, CDR1 is GTSNPN and CDR2 is SVGIG (reference sequence). The CDR3 sequence: CAWSLGPGVYGYTF. DNA of the CDR3: TGTGCCTGGAGCCTTGGTCCGGGAGTATACGGCTACACCTTC.

This clone was found once. The chain uses TRBV6-2 or TRBV6-3 and TRBJ1-5, with no clear D. V lost 0 bases to trimming and J lost 6 bases, with 9 bases between them. This CDR3 is 14 amino acids long. Per the germline V gene, CDR1 is MNHEY and CDR2 is SVGEGT. The CDR3 loop is CASSYSEGSQPQHF. CDR3 DNA sequence: TGTGCCAGCAGTTACTCCGAGGGTTCTCAGCCCCAGCATTTT.

The J gene is TRBJ1-5, the V gene TRBV3-1 (or the pseudogene TRBV3-2), with 7 bases identical to TRBD1. This CDR3 contains 14 residues. Germline loops: CDR1 LGHDT, CDR2 YNNKEL (reference sequence). V dropped 4 bases and J dropped 4; count of bases not matched to a gene: 4. The DNA for the CDR3 is TGTGCCAGCAGCCCGGGACAGAAAAATCAGCCCCAGCATTTT. It specifies CASSPGQKNQPQHF.

This chain links TRBV6-7 with TRBJ1-5; 9 positions agree with TRBD1. TRBV6-7 is given ORF status, its function remaining uncertain. The CDR3 is made up of 19 amino acids. The ends lost 5 bases at V and 4 bases at J; junction bases unmatched: 18. The CDR3 DNA reads TGTGCCAGCAGTCTCCGGGACAGGGTCGAACCCGAACTTAATCAGCCCCAGCATTTT. Translated, it gives CASSLRDRVEPELNQPQHF.

The rearrangement links TRBV19 to TRBJ2-2, with 8 bases lining up with TRBD2. The CDR3 extends over 16 amino acids. Germline-derived CDR1 and CDR2 are LNHDA and SQIVND (reference sequence). Unmatched junction bases numbered 8, after V lost 4 bases and J lost 4 bases. The CDR3 nucleotides are TGTGCCAGTAGTACCCCCGGGAGGGCGGGCACCGGGGAGCTGTTTTTT. Translating gives CASSTPGRAGTGELFF.

J is TRBJ1-6 and V is TRBV21-1; TRBD1 is the table's D call and was not checked against the DNA. TRBV21-1 is a known pseudogene. The CDR3 runs to 15 residues. CDR3 region: CASSKVGAVNSPLHF. CDR3 coding DNA: TGTGCCAGCAGCAAAGTAGGGGCTGTGAATTCACCCCTCCACTTT.